This entry features one T cell receptor (beta chain) sequence. These data come from a study of brain T cells in children with intractable seizures. Repertoires were generated with immunoSEQ multiplex PCR, while TCRdb's copy carries only in-frame clones and drops some. The sample lists about 64,000 clones, 95% to 96% occurring once. V was clipped by 11 bases and J by 7 bases, with 20 bases between them. The V gene's germline CDR1 is SGHAT and CDR2 FQNNGV. This CDR3 is 14 amino acids long. The chain joins TRBV11-2 to TRBJ2-2, with D possibly being TRBD1 (6 bases). This material consisted of peripheral blood, taken at surgery. The TCR originated in a boy under two years old with focal cortical dysplasia and intractable seizures. CDR3 DNA sequence: TGTGCCGCTGCGCTGGGGGCGCCGGGCGGGGAGCTGTTTTTT. Its protein product is CAAALGAPGGELFF.